This paragraph reports one T cell receptor beta chain. Its antigen remains unidentified. For TCRbeta, the library was prepared with unique molecular identifiers. TCRdb used MiXCR to reprocess the PCR reads, holding one entry per CDR3 protein. The sample consists of almost 500,000 distinct CDR3 sequences, roughly a tenth of them appearing once. CDR3 length: 14 residues. V shed 2 bases and J shed 2 bases, with 10 bases lying between them. CDR1 and CDR2 (germline): GTSNPN, SVGIG (reference sequence). These data belong to a study of T-cell reconstitution after alpha-beta-depleted transplantation in children. General study findings and limits: Some patients owed their high day-60 TCRbeta diversity to surviving recipient T cells and thymic progenitors. T-cell counts and diversity at one year post-transplant came mainly from newly produced T cells. Several hundred expanded graft clones reportedly were the source of alpha-beta T cells about two months after transplant.

This specimen was PBMCs, taken before TCRalphabeta/CD19-depleted stem cell transplant. The V call is TRBV30, the J call TRBJ1-5; D call uncertain. The sequence was collected from a child under 10 years old with inherited bone marrow failure, due to receive a stem cell transplant. The CDR3, as DNA: TGTGCCTGGAGTCTCGAATTCGGCAATCAGCCCCAGCATTTT. It codes for CAWSLEFGNQPQHF. The full variable domain, its missing parts supplied by reference TRBV30 and TRBJ1-5, is SQTIHQWPATLVQPVGSPLSLECTVEGTSNPNLYWYRQAAGRGLQLLFYSVGIGQISSEVPQNLSASRPQDRQFILSSKKLLLSDSGFYLCAWSLEFGNQPQHFGDGTRLSIL.